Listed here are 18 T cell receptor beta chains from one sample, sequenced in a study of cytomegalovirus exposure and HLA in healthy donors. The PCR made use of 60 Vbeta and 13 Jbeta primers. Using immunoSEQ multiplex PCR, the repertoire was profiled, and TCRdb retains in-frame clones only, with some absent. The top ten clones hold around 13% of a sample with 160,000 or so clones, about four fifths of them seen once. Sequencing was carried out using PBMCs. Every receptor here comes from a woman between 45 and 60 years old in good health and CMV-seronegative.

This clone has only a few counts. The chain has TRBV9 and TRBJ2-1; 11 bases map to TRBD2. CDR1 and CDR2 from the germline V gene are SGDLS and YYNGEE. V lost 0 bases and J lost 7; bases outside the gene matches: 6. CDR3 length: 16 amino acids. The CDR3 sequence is CASSVVTSGSRNEQFF. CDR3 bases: TGTGCCAGCAGCGTAGTAACTAGCGGGAGTAGGAATGAGCAGTTCTTC.

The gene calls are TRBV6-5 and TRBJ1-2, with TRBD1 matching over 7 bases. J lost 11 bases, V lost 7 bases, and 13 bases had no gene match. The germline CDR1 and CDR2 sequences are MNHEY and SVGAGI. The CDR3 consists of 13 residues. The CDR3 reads CASKPGQYVVYTF. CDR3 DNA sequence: TGTGCCAGCAAACCGGGACAGTATGTTGTGTACACCTTC.

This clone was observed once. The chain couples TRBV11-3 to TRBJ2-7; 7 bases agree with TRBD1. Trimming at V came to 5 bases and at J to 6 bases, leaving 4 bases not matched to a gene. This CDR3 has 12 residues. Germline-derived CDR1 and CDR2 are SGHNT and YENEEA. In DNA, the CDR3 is TGTGCCAGCAGCAAGGGACAGAGCGAGCAGTACTTC. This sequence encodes CASSKGQSEQYF.

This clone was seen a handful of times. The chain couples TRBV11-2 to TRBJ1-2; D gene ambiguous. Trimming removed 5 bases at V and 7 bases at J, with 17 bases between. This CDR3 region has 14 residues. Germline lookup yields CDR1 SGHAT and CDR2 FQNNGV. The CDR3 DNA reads TGTGCCAGCAGCCCGCCTGTCGAGGGAGGTGGCTACACCTTC. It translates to CASSPPVEGGGYTF. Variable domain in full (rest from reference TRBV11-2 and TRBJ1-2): EAGVAQSPRYKIIEKRQSVAFWCNPISGHATLYWYQQILGQGPKLLIQFQNNGVVDDSQLPKDRFSAERLKGVDSTLKIQPAKLEDSAVYLCASSPPVEGGGYTFGSGTRLTVV.

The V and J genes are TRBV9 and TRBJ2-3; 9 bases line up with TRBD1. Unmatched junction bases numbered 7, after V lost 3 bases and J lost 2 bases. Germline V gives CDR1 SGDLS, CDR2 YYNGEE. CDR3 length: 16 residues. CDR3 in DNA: TGTGCCAGCAGCGCCAACAGGGGGCTGTTCACAGATACGCAGTATTTT. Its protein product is CASSANRGLFTDTQYF.

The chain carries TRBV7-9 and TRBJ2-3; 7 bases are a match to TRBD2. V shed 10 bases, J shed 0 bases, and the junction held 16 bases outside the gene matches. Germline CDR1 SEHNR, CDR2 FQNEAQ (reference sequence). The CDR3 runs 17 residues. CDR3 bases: TGTGCCATCCTCTTGGCTAGCGGCCCCACTAGCACAGATACGCAGTATTTT. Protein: CAILLASGPTSTDTQYF.

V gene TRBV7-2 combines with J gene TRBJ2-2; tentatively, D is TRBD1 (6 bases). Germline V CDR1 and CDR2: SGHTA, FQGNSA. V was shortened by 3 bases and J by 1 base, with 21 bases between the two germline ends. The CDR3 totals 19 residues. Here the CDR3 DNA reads TGTGCCAGCAGCTTCCTACCACAAGGGGGAGTCGGGAACACCGGGGAGCTGTTTTTT. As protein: CASSFLPQGGVGNTGELFF. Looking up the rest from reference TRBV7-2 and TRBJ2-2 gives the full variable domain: GAGVSQSPSNKVTEKGKDVELRCDPISGHTALYWYRQSLGQGLEFLIYFQGNSAPDKSGLPSDRFSAERTGGSVSTLTIQRTQQEDSAVYLCASSFLPQGGVGNTGELFFGEGSRLTVL.

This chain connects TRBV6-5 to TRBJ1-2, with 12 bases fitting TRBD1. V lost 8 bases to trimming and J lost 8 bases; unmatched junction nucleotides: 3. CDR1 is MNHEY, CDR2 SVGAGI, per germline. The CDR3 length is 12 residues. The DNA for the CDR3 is TGTGCCAGCGGGACAGGGGGCTGGGGCTACACCTTC. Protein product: CASGTGGWGYTF.

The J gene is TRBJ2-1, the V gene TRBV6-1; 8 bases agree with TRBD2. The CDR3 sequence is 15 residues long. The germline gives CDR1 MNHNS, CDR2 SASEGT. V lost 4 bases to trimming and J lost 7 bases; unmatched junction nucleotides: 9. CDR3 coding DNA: TGTGCCAGCAGTGTGGCGGGGGGCCGTAGGAATGAGCAGTTCTTC. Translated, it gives CASSVAGGRRNEQFF.

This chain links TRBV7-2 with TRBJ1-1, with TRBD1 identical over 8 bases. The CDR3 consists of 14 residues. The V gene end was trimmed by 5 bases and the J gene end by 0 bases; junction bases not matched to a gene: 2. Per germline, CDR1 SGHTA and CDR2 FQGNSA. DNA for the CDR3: TGTGCCAGCAGCCCGGACAGGGTGAACACTGAAGCTTTCTTT. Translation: CASSPDRVNTEAFF.

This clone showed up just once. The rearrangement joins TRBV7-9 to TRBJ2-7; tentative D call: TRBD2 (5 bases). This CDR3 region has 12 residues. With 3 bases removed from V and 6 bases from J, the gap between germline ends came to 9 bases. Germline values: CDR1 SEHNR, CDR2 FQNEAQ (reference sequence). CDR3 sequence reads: CASSFGELEQYF. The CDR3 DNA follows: TGTGCCAGCAGCTTCGGGGAGCTCGAGCAGTACTTC.

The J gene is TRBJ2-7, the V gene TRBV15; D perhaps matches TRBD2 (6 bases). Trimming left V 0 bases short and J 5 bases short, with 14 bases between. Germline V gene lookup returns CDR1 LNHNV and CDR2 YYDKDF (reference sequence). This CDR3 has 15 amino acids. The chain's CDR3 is CATSRDGAGSDEQYF. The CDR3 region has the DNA TGTGCCACCAGCAGAGATGGGGCGGGGAGCGACGAGCAGTACTTC. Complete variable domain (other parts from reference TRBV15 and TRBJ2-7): DAMVIQNPRYQVTQFGKPVTLSCSQTLNHNVMYWYQQKSSQAPKLLFHYYDKDFNNEADTPDNFQSRRPNTSFCFLDIRSPGLGDTAMYLCATSRDGAGSDEQYFGPGTRLTVT.

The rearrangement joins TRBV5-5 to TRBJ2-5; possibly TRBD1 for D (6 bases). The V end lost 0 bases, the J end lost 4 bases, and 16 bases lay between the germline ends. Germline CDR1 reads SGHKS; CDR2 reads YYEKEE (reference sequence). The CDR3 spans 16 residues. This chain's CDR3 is CASSLVGQGTGETQYF. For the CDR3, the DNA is TGTGCCAGCAGCTTGGTAGGGCAGGGGACGGGAGAGACCCAGTACTTC.

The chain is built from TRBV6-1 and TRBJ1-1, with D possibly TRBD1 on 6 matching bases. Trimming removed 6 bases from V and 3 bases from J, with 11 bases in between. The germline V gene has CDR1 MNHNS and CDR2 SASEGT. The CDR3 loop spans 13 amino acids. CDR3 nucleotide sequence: TGTGCCAGCAGCCTACAGGGAGACACTGAAGCTTTCTTT. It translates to CASSLQGDTEAFF.

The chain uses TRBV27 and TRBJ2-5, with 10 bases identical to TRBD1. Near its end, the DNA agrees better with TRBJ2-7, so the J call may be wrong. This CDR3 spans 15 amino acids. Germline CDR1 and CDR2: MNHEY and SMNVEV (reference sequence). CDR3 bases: TGTGCCAGCAGTTCGGCTGGGACAGGGGTGGACGAGCAGTACTTC. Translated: CASSSAGTGVDEQYF.

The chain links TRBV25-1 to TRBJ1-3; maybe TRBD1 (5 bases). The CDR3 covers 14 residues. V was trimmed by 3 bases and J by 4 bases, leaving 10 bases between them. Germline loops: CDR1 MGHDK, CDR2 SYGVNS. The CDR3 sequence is CASSDPRGGNTIYF. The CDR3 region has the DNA TGTGCCAGCAGTGACCCAAGGGGAGGAAACACCATATATTTT.

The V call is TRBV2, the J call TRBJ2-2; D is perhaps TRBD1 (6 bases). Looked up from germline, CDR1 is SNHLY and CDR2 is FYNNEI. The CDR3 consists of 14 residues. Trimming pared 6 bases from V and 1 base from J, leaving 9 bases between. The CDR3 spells CASRQGLNTGELFF. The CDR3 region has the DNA TGTGCCAGCAGACAGGGCCTGAACACCGGGGAGCTGTTTTTT.

This chain's CDR3 is CASSKTSQADTQYF. Here the CDR3 DNA reads TGTGCCAGCAGTAAAACTAGCCAAGCAGATACGCAGTATTTT. This sequence joins TRBV28 and TRBJ2-3, with D perhaps matching TRBD2 (6 bases). Trimming left V 5 bases short and J 4 bases short, with 13 bases between. The CDR3 contains 14 residues. CDR1 and CDR2 (germline): MDHEN, SYDVKM.